The 17 T cell receptor beta chains below were found in one sample sequenced in a study of lymphopenia after photon versus proton radiotherapy. Sequenced by immunoSEQ multiplex PCR; TCRdb stores in-frame clones only, minus some. The repertoire includes some 55,000 clones, approximately 83% of them detected once, and about 2% sits in the top ten. This sample comprised peripheral blood, obtained from a patient treated with photon-based radiotherapy. All receptors derive from a man aged 40-50 years with gastric cancer.

The V gene is TRBV27, the J gene TRBJ2-1; 7 bases align to TRBD2. Germline assignment: CDR1 MNHEY and CDR2 SMNVEV (reference sequence). V gave up 6 bases and J gave up 3 bases; unmatched junction bases: 8. The CDR3 length is 15 residues. CDR3 nucleotide sequence: TGTGCCAGCAGCCCCAGGGAGGGTTTCTACAATGAGCAGTTCTTC. It codes for CASSPREGFYNEQFF.

The V call is TRBV4-3, the J call TRBJ2-7, with 9 bases matching TRBD1. This CDR3 contains 14 residues. CDR1 and CDR2 (germline): LGHNA, YSLEER. The J segment lost 2 bases and the V segment lost 5 bases, leaving 4 bases of the junction unmatched. The CDR3, as DNA: TGCGCCAGCAGCAAGGGACAGGGACCCTACGAGCAGTACTTC. Translated, it gives CASSKGQGPYEQYF.

This chain connects TRBV12-5 to TRBJ2-7; TRBD2 matches at 8 bases. The V gene's germline CDR1 is LGHNT and CDR2 FRNRAP. This CDR3 has 16 residues. V lost 2 bases to trimming and J lost 2 bases; unmatched junction nucleotides: 8. CDR3 DNA: TGTGCTAGTGGTTTGACAGGACTAGCCGTCGCCTACGAGCAGTACTTC. It codes for CASGLTGLAVAYEQYF.

The CDR3 DNA reads TGTGCCAGCAGCCCCTCGCCGGGACCGCACTTTGGCTACACCTTC. This codes for CASSPSPGPHFGYTF. V is TRBV7-9 and J is TRBJ1-2; the D gene is possibly TRBD1 (5 bases). With 5 bases removed from V and 7 bases from J, the gap between germline ends came to 20 bases. Germline V gives CDR1 SEHNR, CDR2 FQNEAQ (reference sequence). The CDR3 runs to 15 residues. Based on the CDR3 plus reference TRBV7-9 and TRBJ1-2, the full variable domain is DTGVSQNPRHKITKRGQNVTFRCDPISEHNRLYWYRQTLGQGPEFLTYFQNEAQLEKSRLLSDRFSAERPKGSFSTLEIQRTEQGDSAMYLCASSPSPGPHFGYTFGSGTRLTVV.

This chain joins TRBV19 and TRBJ1-2; D possibly corresponds to TRBD1 (5 bases). This CDR3 spans 14 amino acids. Trimming took 7 bases from V and 5 from J, leaving 17 bases between them. Germline values: CDR1 LNHDA, CDR2 SQIVND (reference sequence). This CDR3 is CASTVGRVPYGYTF. Here the CDR3 DNA reads TGTGCCAGTACCGTCGGCAGGGTGCCTTATGGCTACACCTTC.

J is TRBJ1-2 and V is TRBV27; the D gene is possibly TRBD1 (6 bases). The CDR3 is 13 residues long. V was shortened by 9 bases and J by 8 bases, with 19 bases between the two germline ends. Germline CDR1 reads MNHEY; CDR2 reads SMNVEV (reference sequence). The CDR3 loop is CASALGGGQGYTF. CDR3 DNA sequence: TGTGCCAGTGCCCTAGGCGGGGGGCAAGGCTACACCTTC.

The chain couples TRBV27 to TRBJ2-7, with a tentative D call TRBD2 (5 bases). CDR3 length: 15 amino acids. Trimming took 2 bases from V and 3 from J, leaving 14 bases between them. Germline CDR1 is MNHEY and CDR2 is SMNVEV (reference sequence). The CDR3 DNA reads as TGTGCCAGCAGTTTAGGGCGGGCCAGTCACTACGAGCAGTACTTC. It is translated as CASSLGRASHYEQYF.

J is TRBJ2-2 and V is TRBV19, with 7 positions matching TRBD2. V lost 4 bases, J lost 5 bases, and 7 bases stayed unmatched. CDR3 length equals 15 residues. Germline CDR1 is LNHDA and CDR2 is SQIVND (reference sequence). The CDR3 nucleotides read TGTGCCAGTAGTACTTCTAGCGGCTGGACCGGGGAGCTGTTTTTT. It codes for CASSTSSGWTGELFF.

The chain employs TRBV30 and TRBJ2-5; D not certain. CDR1 is GTSNPN and CDR2 is SVGIG in the germline V gene (reference sequence). CDR3 length equals 12 residues. V was cut by 7 bases and J by 4 bases, with 13 bases left in between. CDR3 in amino acids: CAYKRAGETQYF. CDR3 in DNA: TGTGCCTATAAAAGGGCTGGAGAGACCCAGTACTTC. The full variable domain, rest sourced from reference TRBV30 and TRBJ2-5, is SQTIHQWPATLVQPVGSPLSLECTVEGTSNPNLYWYRQAAGRGLQLLFYSVGIGQISSEVPQNLSASRPQDRQFILSSKKLLLSDSGFYLCAYKRAGETQYFGPGTRLLVL.

V usage is TRBV30 and J usage is TRBJ1-2, with D perhaps TRBD1 (5 bases). This CDR3 contains 15 residues. V lost 2 bases and J 4 bases, leaving 17 bases between the germline ends. Germline V lookup: CDR1 GTSNPN, CDR2 SVGIG (reference sequence). The CDR3 nucleotides read TGTGCCTGGAGTTATCATCGGGGCAGTCCCTATGGCTACACCTTC. This sequence encodes CAWSYHRGSPYGYTF.

The chain is built from TRBV6-5 and TRBJ2-3, with 7 bases identical to TRBD1. This CDR3 has 15 amino acids. After removal of 5 bases from V and 1 base from J, the junction contained 6 bases not matched to a gene. Germline V gene sequence: CDR1 MNHEY, CDR2 SVGAGI. In nucleotides, the CDR3 is TGTGCCAGCAGTCGGACAGGTCCGGGCACAGATACGCAGTATTTT. Encoded protein: CASSRTGPGTDTQYF.

The chain recombines TRBV5-1 with TRBJ1-1; the D gene is possibly TRBD1 (5 bases). Germline CDR1 is SGHRS and CDR2 is YFSETQ. The CDR3 extends over 16 amino acids. The V end lost 3 bases, the J end lost 4 bases, and 19 bases lay between the germline ends. Here the CDR3 reads CASSSGGGTYGTEAFF. The CDR3 DNA is TGCGCCAGCAGCTCTGGCGGGGGGACCTACGGCACTGAAGCTTTCTTT.

This clone has only one observation. The V and J genes are TRBV18 and TRBJ2-1; D may be TRBD2 (6 bases). V dropped 3 bases and J dropped 6 bases, with 18 bases sitting between them. The germline V gene has CDR1 KGHSH and CDR2 LQKENI. CDR3 length: 16 amino acids. The CDR3 sequence: CASSPPGRGLFNEQFF. CDR3 DNA sequence: TGTGCCAGCTCACCCCCTGGGCGGGGCTTGTTCAATGAGCAGTTCTTC.

This clone has more than one count but fewer than ten. The chain couples TRBV5-1 to TRBJ1-1, with a possible D match to TRBD1 (6 bases). CDR3 size: 13 residues. Germline CDR1 SGHRS, CDR2 YFSETQ. Trimming cost V 5 bases and J 2 bases, with 10 bases left between them. CDR3 DNA sequence: TGCGCCAGCAGGGCAGGGGTTAACACTGAAGCTTTCTTT. It codes for CASRAGVNTEAFF.

The genes are TRBV5-5 and TRBJ2-1; 7 nucleotides line up with TRBD2. CDR3 size: 13 residues. Trimming took 6 bases from V and 7 from J; bases not matched to a gene: 7. Germline CDR1 SGHKS, CDR2 YYEKEE (reference sequence). CDR3 DNA: TGTGCCAGCACCCCACCGGGGGGTAATGAGCAGTTCTTC. As protein: CASTPPGGNEQFF.

About this clone: The same CDR3 is also encoded by other DNA sequences in this sample. This chain links TRBV14 with TRBJ1-2, with a possible D match to TRBD1 (5 bases). Germline V lookup: CDR1 SGHDN, CDR2 FVKESK. Trimming removed 4 bases at V and 8 bases at J, with 17 bases between. The CDR3 extends over 14 amino acids. The DNA of the CDR3 is TGTGCCAGCAGCCCCCTAGGAGGGGCCGGGGGCTACACCTTC. It codes for CASSPLGGAGGYTF.

The gene calls are TRBV9 and TRBJ1-1; D is ambiguous. This CDR3 is built from 13 residues. Germline values: CDR1 SGDLS, CDR2 YYNGEE. V was cut by 2 bases and J by 1 base, with 6 bases left in between. CDR3 DNA: TGTGCCAGCAGCGTGAGCAGGAACACTGAAGCTTTCTTT. It is translated as CASSVSRNTEAFF.